One sample yielded the 2 T cell receptor beta chains listed below, sequenced in a study of patients and donors after allogeneic stem cell transplantation. TCRdb recomputed calls from the RT-PCR reads with MiXCR, one row per CDR3 protein. The table includes about 960,000 distinct CDR3 sequences, 15% to 20% detected once. Specimen: blood, either unsorted or a sorted T cell fraction (not recorded which). The receptors were sampled from a human donor who was either an allogeneic HSCT recipient or a stem cell or donor lymphocyte infusion donor (not recorded which). It is not recorded whose cells these are; they may come from a transplant donor.

The gene calls are TRBV7-8 and TRBJ2-1; unclear D gene. Germline lookup yields CDR1 SGHVS and CDR2 FQNEAQ. Deletions cut 5 bases from V and 8 bases from J, with 13 bases between. This CDR3 region has 13 residues. This chain's CDR3 is CASSLEEMDEQFF. The CDR3, as DNA: TGTGCCAGCAGCCTAGAGGAAATGGATGAGCAGTTCTTC.

This clonotype has only a few counts. The V and J genes are TRBV6-1 and TRBJ2-5, with D maybe TRBD2 (5 bases). V dropped 6 bases and J dropped 8 bases, with 19 bases sitting between them. The CDR3 runs to 14 residues. Germline CDR1 MNHNS, CDR2 SASEGT. CDR3 sequence reads: CASSLSGPRGTQYF. CDR3 in DNA: TGTGCCAGCAGCCTAAGCGGCCCCAGAGGTACCCAGTACTTC.